This TCR beta chain was captured in a study of T cell responses to AZD1222 COVID-19 vaccine. Overall study results and limits: Vaccine-related CD4 TCRs covered spike, predominating at 160-218 and 743-854. Just a handful of AZD1222 recipients tested seropositive at baseline.

This clone was picked up one time. The antigen remains undetermined. Libraries were prepared by immunoSEQ multiplex PCR; TCRdb keeps only in-frame clonotypes and omits some of them. The profile shows 95,000 to 130,000 clones, around 94% of them singletons. Second-dose recipients at about 4 or about 12 weeks were treated as one pooled group. The CDR3 length is 16 residues. Germline lookup yields CDR1 SNHLY and CDR2 FYNNEI. V trimming: 11 bases; J trimming: 3 bases; junction bases outside the gene matches: 8. V usage is TRBV2 and J usage is TRBJ2-2; 14 bases line up with TRBD2. The sample was peripheral blood, taken 28 days after the second AZD1222 dose. This receptor was identified in an adult who received the AZD1222 COVID-19 vaccine. This CDR3 is CACGTSGSRDTGELFF. In nucleotides, the CDR3 is TGTGCCTGCGGGACTAGCGGGAGCCGGGACACCGGGGAGCTGTTTTTT. Full variable domain (outside the CDR3, taken from reference TRBV2 and TRBJ2-2): EPEVTQTPSHQVTQMGQEVILRCVPISNHLYFYWYRQILGQKVEFLVSFYNNEISEKSEIFDDQFSVERPDGSNFTLKIRSTKLEDSAMYFCACGTSGSRDTGELFFGEGSRLTVL.